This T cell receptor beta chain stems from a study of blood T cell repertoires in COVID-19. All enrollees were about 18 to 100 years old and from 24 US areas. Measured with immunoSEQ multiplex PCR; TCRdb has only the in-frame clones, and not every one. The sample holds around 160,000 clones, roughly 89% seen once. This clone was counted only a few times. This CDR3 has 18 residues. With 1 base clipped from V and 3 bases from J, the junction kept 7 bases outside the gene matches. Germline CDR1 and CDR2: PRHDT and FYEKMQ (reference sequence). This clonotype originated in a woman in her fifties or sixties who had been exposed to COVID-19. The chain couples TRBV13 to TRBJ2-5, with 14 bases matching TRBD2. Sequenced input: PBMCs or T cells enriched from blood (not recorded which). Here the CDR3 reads CASSLESGLAGGKETQYF. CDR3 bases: TGTGCCAGCAGCTTAGAGTCCGGACTAGCGGGGGGCAAAGAGACCCAGTACTTC.